This is a list of T cell receptor beta chains from one sample in a study of cytomegalovirus exposure and HLA in healthy donors. The protocol was immunoSEQ multiplex PCR, while the TCRdb copy is restricted to in-frame clones and leaves out a portion. The sample lists 120,000 or so clones, around 72% occurring once. What was sequenced was PBMCs. These receptors came from a man younger than 40 in good health and CMV-seronegative. Each CDR3 is given with its conserved first and last residue. D genes are given only for firm matches. For some rows the clone size is stated as once, few or many, or as a class when expanded; others skip it.

TRBJ1-2 | 15 | NA | NA | TRBV5-6 | CASRPRDTFNYGYTF | TGTGCCAGCAGGCCCCGGGACACATTTAACTATGGCTACACCTTC
TRBJ2-5 | 12 | few | NA | TRBV7-6 | CASSRPGETQYF | TGTGCCAGCAGCCGGCCGGGGGAGACCCAGTACTTC
TRBJ2-7 | 16 | NA | NA | TRBV5-5 | CASSLETRVGMSEQYF | TGTGCCAGCAGCTTGGAGACCCGGGTCGGAATGTCCGAGCAGTACTTC
TRBJ1-2 | 14 | NA | TRBD1 | TRBV7-9 | CASSTDRELYGYTF | TGTGCCAGCAGCACCGACAGGGAGCTCTATGGCTACACCTTC
TRBJ2-5 | 12 | once | NA | TRBV7-8 | CASSLRPETQYF | TGTGCCAGCAGCCTCCGTCCGGAGACCCAGTACTTC
TRBJ2-3 | 15 | NA | TRBD2 | TRBV11-2 | CASSPWASGTDTQYF | TGTGCCAGCAGCCCGTGGGCTAGCGGGACAGATACGCAGTATTTT
TRBJ1-6 | 17 | NA | NA | TRBV4-2 | CASSQDLGLQRTSPLHF | TGTGCCAGCAGCCAAGACCTGGGACTACAAAGGACTTCACCCCTCCACTTT
TRBJ1-3 | 15 | NA | NA | TRBV5-1 | CASSDGTKSGNTIYF | TGCGCCAGCAGCGACGGGACAAAATCTGGAAACACCATATATTTT
TRBJ1-2 | 18 | NA | NA | TRBV9 | CASSPSGTIADSNYGYTF | TGTGCCAGCAGCCCCTCCGGGACAATCGCCGATTCTAACTATGGCTACACCTTC
TRBJ1-2 | 19 | few | TRBD1 | TRBV13 | CASSPQAPGQGARGYGYTF | TGTGCCAGCAGCCCGCAAGCTCCGGGACAGGGGGCGCGGGGCTATGGCTACACCTTC
TRBJ2-1 | 16 | NA | TRBD1 | TRBV14 | CASSQGGTGFYNEQFF | TGTGCCAGCAGCCAAGGAGGGACAGGGTTCTACAATGAGCAGTTCTTC
TRBJ1-5 | 14 | few | TRBD1 | TRBV13 | CASSLGTGGQPQHF | TGTGCCAGCAGCTTAGGGACAGGGGGTCAGCCCCAGCATTTT
TRBJ2-7 | 12 | NA | NA | TRBV28 | CASSRGSYEQYF | TGTGCCAGCAGTAGGGGATCCTACGAGCAGTACTTC
TRBJ2-5 | 17 | few | TRBD1 | TRBV7-9 | CASSFYGQGANQETQYF | TGTGCCAGCAGCTTTTACGGACAGGGGGCGAACCAAGAGACCCAGTACTTC
TRBJ1-2 | 15 | NA | TRBD1 | TRBV7-9 | CSSSPSRDRGVGYTF | TGTTCCAGCAGCCCCAGCCGGGACAGGGGTGTCGGCTACACCTTC
TRBJ2-1 | 13 | once | TRBD2 | TRBV2 | CASSGGGYNEQFF | TGTGCCAGCAGTGGGGGGGGGTACAATGAGCAGTTCTTC
TRBJ1-2 | 18 | NA | TRBD1 | TRBV27 | CASSFAGRVGQGNYGYTF | TGTGCCAGCAGTTTCGCGGGGAGGGTGGGACAGGGAAACTATGGCTACACCTTC
TRBJ2-2 | 15 | once | TRBD2 | TRBV4-3 | CASSQGSGATGELFF | TGCGCCAGCAGCCAAGGTAGCGGGGCGACCGGGGAGCTGTTTTTT
TRBJ1-5 | 15 | once | NA | TRBV9 | CASSSRGDSNQPQHF | TGTGCCAGCAGCTCCCGAGGAGATAGCAATCAGCCCCAGCATTTT
TRBJ2-7 | 15 | NA | NA | TRBV7-2 | CASSLEPRGSYEQYF | TGTGCCAGCAGCTTAGAGCCAAGGGGGTCCTACGAGCAGTACTTC
TRBJ1-1 | 13 | NA | NA | TRBV7-9 | CSSSLFSDTEAFF | TGTTCCAGCAGCTTATTTTCGGACACTGAAGCTTTCTTT
TRBJ2-1 | 13 | NA | NA | TRBV18 | CASSYTGNNEQFF | TGTGCCAGCTCCTATACAGGGAACAATGAGCAGTTCTTC
TRBJ1-2 | 15 | few | TRBD1 | TRBV28 | CASTLGTGNNGGYTF | TGTGCCAGCACCCTGGGGACAGGCAATAACGGGGGCTACACCTTC
TRBJ1-4 | 11 | NA | NA | TRBV28 | CATSSNRDLFF | TGTGCCACCTCTTCGAACAGGGATCTGTTTTTT
TRBJ2-3 | 15 | once | TRBD1 | TRBV18 | CASSPSRGRRDTQYF | TGTGCCAGCTCACCCAGCAGGGGGCGACGAGATACGCAGTATTTT
TRBJ1-6 | 14 | NA | TRBD1 | TRBV19 | CASNSDRGGSPLHF | TGTGCCAGTAATAGTGACAGGGGTGGTTCACCCCTCCACTTT
TRBJ1-1 | 12 | NA | NA | TRBV2 | CASSEVQAEAFF | TGTGCCAGCAGTGAAGTTCAGGCCGAAGCTTTCTTT
TRBJ2-1 | 16 | few | NA | TRBV6-4 | CASSDSTGVGGNEQFF | TGTGCCAGCAGTGACTCGACTGGGGTCGGGGGCAATGAGCAGTTCTTC
TRBJ2-2 | 16 | few | TRBD2 | TRBV9 | CASSVGLAGDMGELFF | TGTGCCAGCAGCGTAGGACTAGCGGGGGATATGGGGGAGCTGTTTTTT
TRBJ2-7 | 13 | NA | NA | TRBV6-6 | CASRSQGGGEQYF | TGTGCCAGCAGATCCCAGGGAGGGGGCGAGCAGTACTTC
TRBJ1-5 | 16 | NA | TRBD1 | TRBV11-2 | CASSPGAQGAVQPQHF | TGTGCCAGCAGCCCCGGGGCACAGGGGGCTGTCCAGCCCCAGCATTTT
TRBJ2-1 | 16 | few | NA | TRBV5-4 | CASSSGPPGQYNEQFF | TGTGCCAGCAGCTCGGGGCCCCCCGGACAGTACAATGAGCAGTTCTTC
TRBJ2-1 | 15 | NA | TRBD2 | TRBV7-8 | CASNVLAGGLNEQFF | TGTGCCAGCAACGTACTAGCGGGGGGACTCAATGAGCAGTTCTTC
TRBJ1-2 | 13 | NA | NA | TRBV30 | CAWSVTGVRGYTF | TGTGCCTGGAGTGTGACGGGGGTTAGGGGCTACACCTTC
TRBJ2-7 | 13 | NA | NA | TRBV11-3 | CASSFDSSYEQYF | TGTGCCAGCAGCTTCGACAGTTCCTACGAGCAGTACTTC